Listed below are T cell receptor beta chains from one sample, sequenced in a study of blood T cell repertoires in COVID-19. The repertoire was sequenced with immunoSEQ multiplex PCR; TCRdb's copy has only in-frame clones and lacks some. Of some 300,000 clones listed, 75% to 90% are singletons. The sequencing sample was made of peripheral blood. The receptors stem from a woman aged 50 to 65 with COVID-19, enrolled during active disease. CDR3s include the opening cysteine and the closing phenylalanine or tryptophan. A D gene is named only where the DNA matches it firmly.

CDR3 protein	CDR3 length	V gene	J gene	D gene
CASEIGQMNTEAFF	14	TRBV19	TRBJ1-1	.
CASSFLPETQYF	12	TRBV5-6	TRBJ2-5	.
CASVGLAGGIGELFF	15	TRBV6-5	TRBJ2-2	TRBD2
CASSPRQGTEAFF	13	TRBV27	TRBJ1-1	TRBD1
CASAPQGVYSGYTF	14	TRBV11-2	TRBJ1-2	TRBD1
CATSEPTGGGAQYF	14	TRBV24-1	TRBJ2-3	TRBD2
CASSRQAGYGYTF	13	TRBV27	TRBJ1-2	.
CASSSLYVNSGANVLTF	17	TRBV7-9	TRBJ2-6	.
CASSLARLAGAQENTGELFF	20	TRBV5-1	TRBJ2-2	TRBD2
CASSVAASGTYEQYF	15	TRBV9	TRBJ2-7	TRBD2
CASSERYRGNQPQHF	15	TRBV6-1	TRBJ1-5	TRBD1
CASSMGQRVYNEQFF	15	TRBV19	TRBJ2-1	.
CASSWNEGTGAFF	13	TRBV5-1	TRBJ1-1	TRBD1
CASSYYGSHSYNEQFF	16	TRBV6-5	TRBJ2-1	.
CASSVEARVDTEAFF	15	TRBV9	TRBJ1-1	.
CSAGVQGALTDTQYF	15	TRBV29-1	TRBJ2-3	TRBD1
CASSYPPPGSHGYTF	15	TRBV6-2/TRBV6-3	TRBJ1-2	.
CASSLQSGSYNEQFF	15	TRBV7-2	TRBJ2-1	.